The TCR beta chain described here comes from a study of shared clonotypes between healthy human individuals. Trimming pared 2 bases from V and 4 bases from J, leaving 12 bases between. CDR1 MNHEY and CDR2 SMNVEV come from the germline V gene (reference sequence). The CDR3 consists of 15 residues. Terminally differentiated effector memory CD45RA+ cells were excluded by CCR7 positive selection of CD45RO-negative cells. Each of the donors was a healthy adult who was HIV-negative and had not had a recent acute infection or vaccination. Only a few counts were recorded for this clone. Its target is not known. Assay execution took place at the deep level. This table comes from immunoSEQ multiplex PCR, and its TCRdb copy is limited to in-frame clones, with some not included. The table includes about 680,000 clones, roughly 94% detected once. Study results and caveats: Naive subsets typically showed greater estimated richness than memory subsets. Rarefaction demonstrated incomplete sorted-subset sequencing despite large depth.

This receptor was identified in a man aged 30-40 years in good health. Sequencing was carried out using naive CD8+ T cells sorted from blood. The rearrangement joins TRBV27 to TRBJ1-5; maybe TRBD1 (6 bases). CDR3 sequence: CASSLGGSLNQPQHF. CDR3 sequence (DNA): TGTGCCAGCAGTTTAGGGGGCAGCCTGAATCAGCCCCAGCATTTT.